This T cell receptor (beta chain) emerged from a study of somatic mutations in cytotoxic T cells in rheumatoid arthritis. Study-level information: At nearly 100% purity, some V beta antibody-stained T-cell populations were flow-sorted, and these included V beta1+ cells that were sequenced for TCRB. Points from the study as a whole: Clonality measured in CD8+ T cells did not differ significantly between rheumatoid arthritis patients and age-matched healthy controls.

By positive magnetic bead selection, CD4+ and CD8+ cells were isolated, and their purity was checked by flow cytometry. The CDR3 sequence is 13 residues long. CDR1 is MNHEY, CDR2 SVGAGI, per germline. V was shortened by 3 bases and J by 0 bases, with 5 bases between the two germline ends. Worth noting for this clone: The antigen is undetermined.

TCRdb's copy holds only in-frame clones and misses some; the assay was immunoSEQ multiplex PCR. The sample carries more than 5,500 clones, 60% to 80% recorded once. The material sequenced was CD8+ T cells sorted from blood. The clonotype comes from an adult with rheumatoid arthritis. The V and J genes are TRBV6-5 and TRBJ1-1; D remains unclear. DNA for the CDR3: TGTGCCAGCAGTTATAGGTTGAACACTGAAGCTTTCTTT. Its translation is CASSYRLNTEAFF.